This T cell receptor beta chain stems from a study of cytomegalovirus exposure and HLA in healthy donors. Overall study results and limits: HLA-A and HLA-B allele assignments for most subjects were reportedly predicted accurately using TCR beta sequences.

Researchers ran the PCR with 60 Vbeta and 13 Jbeta primers. This table comes from immunoSEQ multiplex PCR, and its TCRdb copy is limited to in-frame clones, with some not included. Here the sample spans more than 100,000 clones, 60% to 80% being singletons. With V trimmed by 8 bases and J by 8 bases, 11 bases remained unmatched. The length of the CDR3 is 13 residues. Germline CDR1 is LNHDA and CDR2 is SQIVND (reference sequence). Worth noting for this clone: Its antigen is undetermined.

The TCR sequence derives from a male donor in good health and CMV-seronegative. Material: PBMCs. The genes are TRBV19 and TRBJ2-5; TRBD2 matches at 7 bases. The CDR3 sequence: CASATGEGPTQYF. As DNA, the CDR3 is TGTGCCAGTGCCACGGGGGAGGGCCCCACCCAGTACTTC.